The 22 T cell receptor beta chains given below trace back to one sample, sequenced in a study of blood T cell repertoires in COVID-19. Profiled with immunoSEQ multiplex PCR; TCRdb holds only in-frame clones, not every one. The sample has a few hundred thousand clones, just under 90% seen once. Sample: peripheral blood. All receptors derive from a woman in her 50s with COVID-19, enrolled during active disease.

This rearrangement joins TRBV7-9 to TRBJ2-7; the match to TRBD1 covers 8 bases. Germline loops: CDR1 SEHNR, CDR2 FQNEAQ (reference sequence). The J segment lost 2 bases and the V segment lost 7 bases, leaving 7 bases of the junction unmatched. The CDR3 is 14 residues long. Here the CDR3 reads CASKEDRVAYEQYF. CDR3 in DNA: TGTGCCAGCAAAGAGGACAGGGTTGCCTACGAGCAGTACTTC.

V is TRBV19 and J is TRBJ2-1, with 8 bases lining up with TRBD2. The V gene's germline CDR1 is LNHDA and CDR2 SQIVND (reference sequence). This CDR3 spans 13 amino acids. V was pared by 6 bases and J by 8 bases, with 6 bases of the junction left unmatched. CDR3 in DNA: TGTGCCAGTAGACGGACAGCGGGAGATGAGCAGTTCTTC. The encoded protein is CASRRTAGDEQFF.

This clone was recorded a few times. The chain links TRBV3-1 (or the pseudogene TRBV3-2) to TRBJ1-2; D is unclear. Trimming pared 1 base from V and 8 bases from J, leaving 17 bases between. CDR1 and CDR2 from the germline V gene are LGHDT and YNNKEL (reference sequence). The CDR3 runs to 15 residues. The CDR3, as DNA: TGTGCCAGCAGCCAAGCTGGGAGTGGGTCTTGGGGCTACACCTTC. Protein product: CASSQAGSGSWGYTF.

This clone was recorded only once. V and J are TRBV19 and TRBJ1-5; 8 bases map to TRBD1. Trimming took 5 bases from V and 0 from J; bases not matched to a gene: 6. Germline CDR1 reads LNHDA; CDR2 reads SQIVND (reference sequence). The CDR3 consists of 16 residues. Here the CDR3 DNA reads TGTGCCAGTAGTCCTCGGACAGGGTATAGCAATCAGCCCCAGCATTTT. Translation: CASSPRTGYSNQPQHF.

The V and J genes are TRBV30 and TRBJ2-2; 9 nucleotides match TRBD2. With V trimmed by 1 base and J by 5 bases, 2 bases remained unmatched. This CDR3 contains 14 residues. CDR1 is GTSNPN and CDR2 is SVGIG in the germline V gene (reference sequence). In DNA, the CDR3 is TGTGCCTGGAGTGGACTAGCGGCTACCGGGGAGCTGTTTTTT. Amino acids: CAWSGLAATGELFF.

This chain uses TRBV25-1 with TRBJ1-4; D is unresolved. CDR1 is MGHDK, CDR2 SYGVNS, per germline. Trimming removed 2 bases from V and 7 bases from J, with 11 bases in between. The CDR3 runs to 14 residues. The CDR3, as DNA: TGTGCCAGCAGTGAAGGCCTAGTCGCTGAAAAACTGTTTTTT. Translated: CASSEGLVAEKLFF.

The CDR3 loop is CASSIGQGNEKLFF. The DNA for the CDR3 is TGTGCCAGCAGCATAGGACAGGGTAATGAAAAACTGTTTTTT. This rearrangement joins TRBV5-4 to TRBJ1-4; 8 positions agree with TRBD1. After removal of 4 bases from V and 4 bases from J, the junction contained 3 bases not matched to a gene. CDR3 length equals 14 residues. Germline V gene data show CDR1 as SGHNT and CDR2 as YYREEE (reference sequence).

This chain's CDR3 is CASSLAQGSGELFF. The CDR3 DNA reads TGTGCCAGCAGCTTGGCACAGGGTTCCGGGGAGCTGTTTTTT. The rearrangement uses TRBV5-4 and TRBJ2-2, with TRBD1 as a possible D gene (6 bases). The CDR3 has 14 residues. Trimming cost V 0 bases and J 6 bases, with 9 bases left between them. Germline CDR1 reads SGHNT; CDR2 reads YYREEE (reference sequence). Supplemented by reference TRBV5-4 and TRBJ2-2, the full variable domain reads ETGVTQSPTHLIKTRGQQVTLRCSSQSGHNTVSWYQQALGQGPQFIFQYYREEENGRGNFPPRFSGLQFPNYSSELNVNALELDDSALYLCASSLAQGSGELFFGEGSRLTVL.

The chain uses TRBV10-2 and TRBJ1-1; 7 bases map to TRBD1. The CDR3 has 14 amino acids. CDR1 and CDR2 (germline): WSHSY, SAAADI. V was clipped by 6 bases and J by 1 base; unmatched bases: 5. CDR3 amino acids: CASSGTASNTEAFF. In DNA form, the CDR3 reads TGCGCCAGCAGCGGGACAGCCTCGAACACTGAAGCTTTCTTT.

V gene TRBV29-1 combines with J gene TRBJ2-7; TRBD1 aligns across 7 bases. Per germline, CDR1 SQVTM and CDR2 ANQGSEA. The CDR3 is 12 residues long. Trimming removed 7 bases from V and 5 bases from J; junction bases left unmatched: 8. The chain's CDR3 is CSGYRGGDEQYF. CDR3 DNA: TGCAGCGGATACAGGGGTGGAGACGAGCAGTACTTC.

The chain uses TRBV6-1 and TRBJ1-4; no clear D. CDR1 MNHNS and CDR2 SASEGT come from the germline V gene. V dropped 0 bases and J dropped 8 bases, with 7 bases sitting between them. The length of the CDR3 is 13 residues. CDR3 sequence (DNA): TGTGCCAGCAGTGAAGCGGGCTACGAAAAACTGTTTTTT. Translating it yields CASSEAGYEKLFF.

V gene TRBV14 combines with J gene TRBJ1-2; 7 bases are a match to TRBD1. Germline V gene sequence: CDR1 SGHDN, CDR2 FVKESK. V dropped 3 bases and J dropped 0; count of bases not matched to a gene: 10. This CDR3 spans 17 amino acids. In DNA form, the CDR3 reads TGTGCCAGCAGCCAGAGCCCGGGACAGCCAACTAACTATGGCTACACCTTC. Translation: CASSQSPGQPTNYGYTF.

This sequence joins TRBV5-6 and TRBJ2-5, with TRBD2 identical over 11 bases. Germline values: CDR1 SGHDT, CDR2 YYEEEE. The CDR3 sequence is 15 residues long. J lost 6 bases, V lost 4 bases, and 8 bases had no gene match. CDR3 amino acids: CASSPLLAGEKTQYF. The CDR3 bases are TGTGCCAGCAGCCCTTTACTAGCGGGAGAAAAGACCCAGTACTTC.

The V call is TRBV25-1, the J call TRBJ1-6; 9 positions agree with TRBD1. Losses at the gene ends were 5 bases for V and 8 bases for J; bases not matched to a gene: 4. Germline loops: CDR1 MGHDK, CDR2 SYGVNS. The CDR3 sequence is 14 residues long. The CDR3 nucleotides are TGTGCCAGCAGTTTAACAGGGGGCGATTCACCCCTCCACTTT. This translates into CASSLTGGDSPLHF.

This rearrangement joins TRBV3-1 (or the pseudogene TRBV3-2) to TRBJ1-4; 8 bases fit TRBD1. Germline assignment: CDR1 LGHDT and CDR2 YNNKEL (reference sequence). V dropped 3 bases and J dropped 5; count of bases not matched to a gene: 8. This CDR3 has 16 residues. The CDR3: CASSHRQGRRNEKLFF. CDR3 DNA: TGTGCCAGCAGCCATCGACAGGGGAGAAGGAATGAAAAACTGTTTTTT.

V usage is TRBV18 and J usage is TRBJ1-2; D is unclear. This CDR3 is built from 15 residues. The germline gives CDR1 KGHSH, CDR2 LQKENI. Deletions cut 2 bases from V and 2 bases from J, with 12 bases between. The chain's CDR3 is CASSPGFSVNYGYTF. CDR3 nucleotides: TGTGCCAGCTCACCAGGGTTCAGCGTCAACTATGGCTACACCTTC.

J is TRBJ1-5 and V is TRBV19; 8 nucleotides agree with TRBD1. J was trimmed by 7 bases and V by 7 bases; bases with no gene match: 9. The CDR3 has 14 amino acids. CDR1 is LNHDA, CDR2 SQIVND, per germline (reference sequence). The CDR3: CASNRGQGNQPQHF. For the CDR3, the DNA is TGTGCCAGTAATCGAGGACAGGGAAACCAGCCCCAGCATTTT.

As concerns this clone: The junction shows a germline mismatch at one end, possibly a read error. The rearrangement uses TRBV19 and TRBJ2-5; 10 bases map to TRBD1. The CDR3 extends over 14 amino acids. Germline assignment: CDR1 LNHDA and CDR2 SQIVND (reference sequence). In DNA form, the CDR3 reads TGTGCCAGTAGTGATGACAGGGGGCAAGGGACCCAGTACTTC. Translated, it gives CASSDDRGQGTQYF.

This clone is a singleton in its sample. The chain employs TRBV25-1 and TRBJ2-3; D unresolved. Trimming removed 4 bases at V and 2 bases at J, with 10 bases between. Germline V gene data show CDR1 as MGHDK and CDR2 as SYGVNS. The CDR3 length is 14 residues. The CDR3 region has the DNA TGTGCCAGCAGTGGACTGGCGGACACAGATACGCAGTATTTT. This encodes CASSGLADTDTQYF.

The rearrangement joins TRBV19 to TRBJ2-7, with 7 bases that match TRBD2. V shed 6 bases, J shed 5 bases, and the junction held 13 bases outside the gene matches. The germline gives CDR1 LNHDA, CDR2 SQIVND (reference sequence). There are 15 residues in the CDR3. The CDR3: CASSDPGLKYNEQYF. As DNA, the CDR3 is TGTGCCAGTAGCGATCCGGGACTAAAGTATAACGAGCAGTACTTC.

This clone appeared a single time. The chain recombines TRBV7-3 with TRBJ1-1; D ambiguous. Germline V gene lookup returns CDR1 SGHTA and CDR2 FQGTGA. The CDR3 runs to 15 residues. The V and J ends lost 2 bases and 5 bases respectively, with 15 bases between them. DNA of the CDR3: TGTGCCAGCAGCTTATGGGGTGGTCCGGGAACTGAAGCTTTCTTT. Translating it yields CASSLWGGPGTEAFF.

The J gene is TRBJ1-1, the V gene TRBV14; D perhaps matches TRBD1 (5 bases). This CDR3 has 15 amino acids. CDR1 and CDR2 (germline): SGHDN, FVKESK. Trimming shortened V by 1 base and J by 0 bases, and 9 bases separated the two germline ends. CDR3 residues: CASSQVRDVNTEAFF. CDR3 sequence (DNA): TGTGCCAGCAGCCAAGTCAGGGATGTGAACACTGAAGCTTTCTTT.